These T cell receptor beta chains were read from a single sample in a study of technical replicates of blood from a few donors. The table came from immunoSEQ multiplex PCR; TCRdb's copy has only in-frame clones and leaves some out. This repertoire shows 72,000 or so clones, roughly 94% found once; its top ten account for 0.3% to 0.5%. The sample taken for sequencing was T cells isolated from PBMCs. Source of these receptors: a human donor in good health. Both conserved end residues are part of each CDR3. Fields, in order: J gene, CDR3 length, D gene, V gene, clone size, CDR3 protein, CDR3 DNA. A D gene is named only where the DNA matches it firmly. Only some rows state a clone size, as once, few, many or a class for expanded clones.

j_gene: TRBJ1-3; len: 11; d_gene: NA; v_gene: TRBV29-1; abundance: NA; CDR3aa: CSVEEFSTIYF; CDR3nt: TGCAGCGTTGAAGAATTTAGCACCATATATTTT
j_gene: TRBJ1-3; len: 15; d_gene: NA; v_gene: TRBV4-2; abundance: few; CDR3aa: CASSQDLIGGNTIYF; CDR3nt: TGTGCCAGCAGCCAAGATTTAATCGGTGGAAACACCATATATTTT
j_gene: TRBJ1-2; len: 15; d_gene: TRBD1; v_gene: TRBV6-5; abundance: NA; CDR3aa: CASSYGQGFRYGYTF; CDR3nt: TGTGCCAGCAGTTACGGACAGGGTTTTCGCTATGGCTACACCTTC
j_gene: TRBJ1-2; len: 10; d_gene: NA; v_gene: TRBV29-1; abundance: NA; CDR3aa: CSVGEYGYTF; CDR3nt: TGCAGCGTTGGCGAATATGGCTACACCTTC
j_gene: TRBJ2-3; len: 15; d_gene: TRBD2; v_gene: TRBV28; abundance: NA; CDR3aa: CASSRLALSTDTQYF; CDR3nt: TGTGCCAGCAGTCGACTAGCGTTAAGCACAGATACGCAGTATTTT
j_gene: TRBJ2-2; len: 16; d_gene: TRBD1; v_gene: TRBV25-1; abundance: NA; CDR3aa: CASSLPGTGSSGELFF; CDR3nt: TGTGCCAGCAGCCTCCCCGGGACAGGGTCCTCCGGGGAGCTGTTTTTT
j_gene: TRBJ2-2; len: 16; d_gene: NA; v_gene: TRBV19; abundance: once; CDR3aa: CASSMFPGGPTGELFF; CDR3nt: TGTGCCAGTAGTATGTTCCCCGGGGGGCCCACCGGGGAGCTGTTTTTT
j_gene: TRBJ1-1; len: 13; d_gene: NA; v_gene: TRBV5-1; abundance: NA; CDR3aa: CASSFRGSTEAFF; CDR3nt: TGCGCCAGCAGCTTCAGGGGATCGACTGAAGCTTTCTTT
j_gene: TRBJ2-1; len: 18; d_gene: NA; v_gene: TRBV19; abundance: NA; CDR3aa: CASDWGGPAGDKFNEQFF; CDR3nt: TGTGCCAGCGACTGGGGGGGCCCCGCAGGGGATAAGTTCAATGAGCAGTTCTTC
j_gene: TRBJ2-1; len: 15; d_gene: TRBD2; v_gene: TRBV6-6; abundance: NA; CDR3aa: CASSYGLAGSNEQFF; CDR3nt: TGTGCCAGCAGTTACGGACTAGCGGGGAGCAATGAGCAGTTCTTC
j_gene: TRBJ2-3; len: 16; d_gene: TRBD1; v_gene: TRBV27; abundance: NA; CDR3aa: CASSLSDRENTDTQYF; CDR3nt: TGTGCCAGCAGTTTATCCGACAGGGAGAACACAGATACGCAGTATTTT
j_gene: TRBJ2-7; len: 13; d_gene: TRBD1; v_gene: TRBV6-5; abundance: NA; CDR3aa: CASSRQGTSEQYF; CDR3nt: TGTGCCAGCAGCCGACAGGGTACGAGCGAGCAGTACTTC
j_gene: TRBJ1-4; len: 13; d_gene: NA; v_gene: TRBV2; abundance: NA; CDR3aa: CASSDFTNEKLFF; CDR3nt: TGTGCCAGCAGTGACTTTACTAATGAAAAACTGTTTTTT
j_gene: TRBJ1-2; len: 14; d_gene: TRBD1; v_gene: TRBV18; abundance: NA; CDR3aa: CASSKTGSADGYTF; CDR3nt: TGTGCCAGCTCCAAGACAGGGAGTGCCGATGGCTACACCTTC
j_gene: TRBJ1-2; len: 13; d_gene: NA; v_gene: TRBV27; abundance: once; CDR3aa: CASSSDPFYGYTF; CDR3nt: TGTGCCAGCAGTTCAGATCCCTTCTATGGCTACACCTTC
j_gene: TRBJ2-3; len: 16; d_gene: TRBD2; v_gene: TRBV7-2; abundance: once; CDR3aa: CASSSGLAGASDTQYF; CDR3nt: TGTGCCAGCAGCTCTGGACTAGCGGGAGCCTCAGATACGCAGTATTTT
j_gene: TRBJ1-2; len: 18; d_gene: TRBD1; v_gene: TRBV4-1; abundance: NA; CDR3aa: CASSQSFGMQGADYGYTF; CDR3nt: TGCGCCAGCAGCCAAAGCTTCGGTATGCAGGGGGCAGACTATGGCTACACCTTC
j_gene: TRBJ2-5; len: 15; d_gene: TRBD1; v_gene: TRBV5-1; abundance: NA; CDR3aa: CASSLAGTGEETQYF; CDR3nt: TGCGCCAGCAGCTTGGCCGGGACAGGGGAAGAGACCCAGTACTTC
j_gene: TRBJ2-1; len: 15; d_gene: TRBD1; v_gene: TRBV6-1; abundance: NA; CDR3aa: CAASTRDREYNEQFF; CDR3nt: TGTGCCGCCAGCACTCGGGACAGGGAGTACAATGAGCAGTTCTTC
j_gene: TRBJ1-2; len: 14; d_gene: NA; v_gene: TRBV4-1; abundance: NA; CDR3aa: CASSQDFSVYGYTF; CDR3nt: TGCGCCAGCAGCCAAGATTTCAGTGTCTATGGCTACACCTTC
j_gene: TRBJ2-1; len: 15; d_gene: TRBD2; v_gene: TRBV5-1; abundance: NA; CDR3aa: CASRPAGGYYNEQFF; CDR3nt: TGCGCCAGCCGACCAGCGGGAGGATATTACAATGAGCAGTTCTTC
j_gene: TRBJ1-3; len: 15; d_gene: TRBD1; v_gene: TRBV9; abundance: NA; CDR3aa: CASSVEGAGGNTIYF; CDR3nt: TGTGCCAGCAGCGTAGAGGGGGCAGGGGGAAACACCATATATTTT
j_gene: TRBJ2-7; len: 12; d_gene: NA; v_gene: TRBV27; abundance: NA; CDR3aa: CASSSGHDKQYF; CDR3nt: TGTGCCAGCAGTTCCGGCCATGACAAGCAGTACTTC
j_gene: TRBJ2-7; len: 17; d_gene: TRBD1; v_gene: TRBV4-2; abundance: NA; CDR3aa: CASSQDRDRGSPYEQYF; CDR3nt: TGTGCCAGCAGCCAAGATCGTGACAGGGGGTCCCCCTACGAGCAGTACTTC
j_gene: TRBJ2-7; len: 15; d_gene: NA; v_gene: TRBV15; abundance: NA; CDR3aa: CATSRDRRGTYEQYF; CDR3nt: TGTGCCACCAGCAGAGATAGAAGGGGGACCTACGAGCAGTACTTC
j_gene: TRBJ2-1; len: 14; d_gene: NA; v_gene: TRBV13; abundance: NA; CDR3aa: CAFRGVVRNNEQFF; CDR3nt: TGTGCCTTCCGAGGAGTAGTAAGGAACAATGAGCAGTTCTTC
j_gene: TRBJ2-2; len: 17; d_gene: TRBD2; v_gene: TRBV7-6; abundance: NA; CDR3aa: CALSRGDPSPNTGELFF; CDR3nt: TGTGCCCTCTCTCGGGGGGACCCCTCACCAAACACCGGGGAGCTGTTTTTT
j_gene: TRBJ1-1; len: 18; d_gene: NA; v_gene: TRBV28; abundance: NA; CDR3aa: CASSLAWRDGYQNTEAFF; CDR3nt: TGTGCCAGCAGTTTGGCTTGGCGGGACGGATACCAGAACACTGAAGCTTTCTTT
j_gene: TRBJ2-2; len: 14; d_gene: NA; v_gene: TRBV4-1; abundance: NA; CDR3aa: CASSPTSYAGELFF; CDR3nt: TGCGCCAGCAGCCCGACTAGTTACGCCGGGGAGCTGTTTTTT
j_gene: TRBJ2-1; len: 16; d_gene: NA; v_gene: TRBV5-1; abundance: once; CDR3aa: CASSPEPGHLYNEQFF; CDR3nt: TGCGCCAGCAGCCCCGAACCGGGACACTTGTACAATGAGCAGTTCTTC
j_gene: TRBJ2-3; len: 16; d_gene: TRBD2; v_gene: TRBV5-5; abundance: NA; CDR3aa: CASSFTSGVSTDTQYF; CDR3nt: TGTGCCAGCAGCTTCACTAGCGGAGTTAGCACAGATACGCAGTATTTT
j_gene: TRBJ2-5; len: 15; d_gene: TRBD1; v_gene: TRBV11-3; abundance: NA; CDR3aa: CASSHPQGARETQYF; CDR3nt: TGTGCCAGCAGCCATCCCCAGGGGGCTAGGGAGACCCAGTACTTC
j_gene: TRBJ2-3; len: 15; d_gene: TRBD2; v_gene: TRBV10-3; abundance: NA; CDR3aa: CAISDGRGVSDTQYF; CDR3nt: TGTGCCATCAGTGATGGACGGGGGGTTTCAGATACGCAGTATTTT
j_gene: TRBJ2-2; len: 14; d_gene: TRBD2; v_gene: TRBV29-1; abundance: NA; CDR3aa: CSAPGGYDTGELFF; CDR3nt: TGCAGCGCCCCCGGGGGGTATGACACCGGGGAGCTGTTTTTT
j_gene: TRBJ2-1; len: 16; d_gene: NA; v_gene: TRBV11-3; abundance: NA; CDR3aa: CASSSRADLSYNEQFF; CDR3nt: TGTGCCAGCAGCTCGCGAGCGGACCTCTCCTACAATGAGCAGTTCTTC
j_gene: TRBJ2-7; len: 14; d_gene: TRBD1; v_gene: TRBV5-4; abundance: NA; CDR3aa: CASSPRDRAYEQYF; CDR3nt: TGTGCCAGCAGTCCCCGGGACAGAGCCTACGAGCAGTACTTC
j_gene: TRBJ2-7; len: 17; d_gene: TRBD1; v_gene: TRBV19; abundance: once; CDR3aa: CASSLGGPGQGLYEQYF; CDR3nt: TGTGCCAGTAGTCTAGGAGGACCGGGACAGGGTCTCTACGAGCAGTACTTC
j_gene: TRBJ1-4; len: 12; d_gene: NA; v_gene: TRBV18; abundance: few; CDR3aa: CASSESGGKLFF; CDR3nt: TGTGCCAGCTCAGAGTCAGGTGGAAAACTGTTTTTT
j_gene: TRBJ2-7; len: 12; d_gene: NA; v_gene: TRBV9; abundance: NA; CDR3aa: CASSVDGYEQYF; CDR3nt: TGTGCCAGCAGCGTAGACGGCTACGAGCAGTACTTC
j_gene: TRBJ1-2; len: 13; d_gene: NA; v_gene: TRBV10-3; abundance: NA; CDR3aa: CATGDSGNYGYTF; CDR3nt: TGTGCCACGGGAGACAGTGGAAACTATGGCTACACCTTC
j_gene: TRBJ2-1; len: 19; d_gene: TRBD2; v_gene: TRBV23-1; abundance: NA; CDR3aa: CASSQGGASGRFSYNEQFF; CDR3nt: TGCGCCAGCAGTCAAGGGGGGGCTAGCGGGAGGTTTTCCTACAATGAGCAGTTCTTC